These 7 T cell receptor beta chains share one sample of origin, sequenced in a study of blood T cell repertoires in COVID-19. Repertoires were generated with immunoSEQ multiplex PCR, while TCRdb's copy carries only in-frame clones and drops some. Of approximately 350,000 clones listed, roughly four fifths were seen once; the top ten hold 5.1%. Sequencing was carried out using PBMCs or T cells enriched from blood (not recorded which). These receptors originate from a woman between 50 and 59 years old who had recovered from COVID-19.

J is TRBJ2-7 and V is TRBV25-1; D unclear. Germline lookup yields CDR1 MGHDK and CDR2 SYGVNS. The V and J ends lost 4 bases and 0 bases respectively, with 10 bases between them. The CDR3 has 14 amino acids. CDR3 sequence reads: CASSGDTSSYEQYF. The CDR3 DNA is TGTGCCAGCAGTGGTGACACGAGCTCCTACGAGCAGTACTTC.

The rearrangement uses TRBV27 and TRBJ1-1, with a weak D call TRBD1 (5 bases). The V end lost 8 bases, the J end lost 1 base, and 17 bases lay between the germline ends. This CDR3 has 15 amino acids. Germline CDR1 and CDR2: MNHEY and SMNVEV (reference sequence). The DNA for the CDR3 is TGTGCCAGCTCACCCCAACGACAGCGGAACACTGAAGCTTTCTTT. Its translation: CASSPQRQRNTEAFF.

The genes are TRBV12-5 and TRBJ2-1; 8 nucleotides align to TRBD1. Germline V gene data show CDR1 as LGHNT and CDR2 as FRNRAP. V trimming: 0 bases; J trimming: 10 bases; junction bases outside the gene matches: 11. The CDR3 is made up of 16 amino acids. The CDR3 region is CASGLVVGGQAGEQFF. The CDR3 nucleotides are TGTGCTAGTGGTTTGGTAGTTGGGGGACAGGCCGGGGAGCAGTTCTTC.

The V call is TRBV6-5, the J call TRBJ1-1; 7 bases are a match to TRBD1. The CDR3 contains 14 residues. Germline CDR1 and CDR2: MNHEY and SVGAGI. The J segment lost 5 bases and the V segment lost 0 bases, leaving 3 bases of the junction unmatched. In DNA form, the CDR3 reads TGTGCCAGCAGTTACTCAGGGGGCCGGACTGAAGCTTTCTTT. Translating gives CASSYSGGRTEAFF.

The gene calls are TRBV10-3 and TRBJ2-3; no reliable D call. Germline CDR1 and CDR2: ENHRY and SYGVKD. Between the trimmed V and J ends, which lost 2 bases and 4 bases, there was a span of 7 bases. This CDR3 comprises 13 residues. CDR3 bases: TGTGCCATCAGTGAGATTTCCGCAGATACGCAGTATTTT. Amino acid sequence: CAISEISADTQYF.

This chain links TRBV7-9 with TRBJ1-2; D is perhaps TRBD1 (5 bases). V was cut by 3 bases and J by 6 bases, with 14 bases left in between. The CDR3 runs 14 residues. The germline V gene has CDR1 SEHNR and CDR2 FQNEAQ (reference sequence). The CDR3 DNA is TGTGCCAGCAGCTTCCGGGACTCCCGGGATGGCTACACCTTC. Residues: CASSFRDSRDGYTF.

Here the CDR3 reads CASSNLDRAVGETQYF. The CDR3 bases are TGTGCCAGCAGTAACCTGGACAGGGCGGTGGGAGAGACCCAGTACTTC. The chain carries TRBV14 and TRBJ2-5; 8 bases are a match to TRBD1. The CDR3 runs to 16 residues. Looked up from germline, CDR1 is SGHDN and CDR2 is FVKESK. The J segment lost 4 bases and the V segment lost 6 bases, leaving 13 bases of the junction unmatched.